This record covers a single T cell receptor beta chain. The entry originates in a study of T cell changes during pregnancy in multiple sclerosis. Generated by immunoSEQ multiplex PCR, the TCRdb table keeps only in-frame clones and is missing some. This sample has tens of thousands of clones, with 90% found just once. CDR1 and CDR2 (germline): SGHNT, YYREEE (reference sequence). This CDR3 has 14 residues. The ends were cut back, 4 bases at V and 1 base at J, with 8 bases in the middle. The sample was CD4+ T cells from peripheral blood mononuclear cells, taken in the first trimester of pregnancy. This clonotype was obtained from a female donor with multiple sclerosis, enrolled in a pregnancy study. The rearrangement joins TRBV5-4 to TRBJ2-2; D perhaps matches TRBD1 (6 bases). CDR3: CASSEGQNTGELFF. Written as DNA, the CDR3 is TGTGCCAGCAGCGAGGGACAGAACACCGGGGAGCTGTTTTTT. Based on the CDR3 plus reference TRBV5-4 and TRBJ2-2, the full variable domain is ETGVTQSPTHLIKTRGQQVTLRCSSQSGHNTVSWYQQALGQGPQFIFQYYREEENGRGNFPPRFSGLQFPNYSSELNVNALELDDSALYLCASSEGQNTGELFFGEGSRLTVL.